The TCR beta chain described here comes from a study of cytomegalovirus exposure and HLA in healthy donors. This CDR3 region has 14 residues. Germline V gene lookup returns CDR1 LNHNV and CDR2 YYDKDF (reference sequence). Trimming took 0 bases from V and 5 from J, leaving 8 bases between them. Findings and limits, study-wide: Through in vitro validation, three CMV-associated chains were shown to be specific for CMV antigens. There were reportedly fewer N-insertions in an Asian-associated ancestry cluster than the roughly 610-donor mean, in a later analysis. The authors later found most CMV-associated TCR beta chains appeared HLA-restricted.

As regards this clone: Its specificity is unknown.

Primers: 60 Vbeta forward and 13 Jbeta reverse. Sequencing was performed with immunoSEQ multiplex PCR; in TCRdb, only in-frame clones are kept and a portion is missing. The sample gives 120,000 or so clones, roughly three fifths of which show up once; approximately 8% is in the top ten. The sample was PBMCs. The sequence was obtained from a woman aged 35 to 49 in good health and CMV-seropositive. The rearrangement joins TRBV15 to TRBJ2-1; D gene unclear. DNA of the CDR3: TGTGCCACCAGCAGAGATAGAGTTAACAATGAGCAGTTCTTC. It specifies CATSRDRVNNEQFF.